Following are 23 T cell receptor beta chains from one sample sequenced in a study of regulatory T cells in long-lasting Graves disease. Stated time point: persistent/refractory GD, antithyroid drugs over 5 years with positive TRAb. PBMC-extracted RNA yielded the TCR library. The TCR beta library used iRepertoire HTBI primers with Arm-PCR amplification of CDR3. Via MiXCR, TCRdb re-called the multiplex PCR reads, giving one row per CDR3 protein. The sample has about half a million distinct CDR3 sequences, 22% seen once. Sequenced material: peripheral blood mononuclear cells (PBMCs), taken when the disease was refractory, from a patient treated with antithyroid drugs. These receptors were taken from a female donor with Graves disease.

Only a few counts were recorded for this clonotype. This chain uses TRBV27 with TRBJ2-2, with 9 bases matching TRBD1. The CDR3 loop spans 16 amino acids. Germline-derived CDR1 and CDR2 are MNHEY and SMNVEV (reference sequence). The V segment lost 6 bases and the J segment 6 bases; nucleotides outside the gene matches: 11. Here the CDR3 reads CASRARGTGYPGELFF. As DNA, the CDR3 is TGTGCCAGCAGAGCGCGCGGGACAGGGTATCCCGGGGAGCTGTTTTTT.

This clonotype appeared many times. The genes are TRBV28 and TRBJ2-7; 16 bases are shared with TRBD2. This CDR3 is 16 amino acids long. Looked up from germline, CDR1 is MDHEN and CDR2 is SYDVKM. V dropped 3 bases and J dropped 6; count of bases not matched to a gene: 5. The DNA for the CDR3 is TGTGCCAGCAGTTTGGGACTAGCGGGGGGGCACGGCGAGCAGTACTTC. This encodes CASSLGLAGGHGEQYF.

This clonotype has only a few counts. CDR3: CASSQGGGPDNSPLHF. The CDR3 DNA reads TGTGCCAGCAGCCAAGGAGGGGGCCCAGACAATTCACCCCTCCACTTT. The V gene is TRBV3-1, the J gene TRBJ1-6, with 7 bases fitting TRBD1. CDR3 length: 16 amino acids. The germline CDR1 and CDR2 sequences are LGHDT and YNNKEL (reference sequence). V lost 1 base, J lost 7 bases, and 7 bases stayed unmatched.

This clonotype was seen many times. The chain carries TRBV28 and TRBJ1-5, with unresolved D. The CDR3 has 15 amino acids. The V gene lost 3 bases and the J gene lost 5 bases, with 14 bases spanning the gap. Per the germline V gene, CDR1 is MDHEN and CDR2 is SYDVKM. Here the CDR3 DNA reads TGTGCCAGCAGTTTCAACGGCAGATTAGATCAGCCCCAGCATTTT. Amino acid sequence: CASSFNGRLDQPQHF.

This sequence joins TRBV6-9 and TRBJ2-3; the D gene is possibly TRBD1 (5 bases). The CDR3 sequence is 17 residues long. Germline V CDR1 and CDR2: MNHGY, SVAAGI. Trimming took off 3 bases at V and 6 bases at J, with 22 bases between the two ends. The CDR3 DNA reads TGTGCCAGCAGTTACATCTCAGGGATCGGAGCTCCGGATACGCAGTATTTT. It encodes CASSYISGIGAPDTQYF.

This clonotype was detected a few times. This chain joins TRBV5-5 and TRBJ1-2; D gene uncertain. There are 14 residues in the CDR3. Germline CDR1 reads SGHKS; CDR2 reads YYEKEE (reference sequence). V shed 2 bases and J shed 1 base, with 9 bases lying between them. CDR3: CASSFELINYGYTF. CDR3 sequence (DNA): TGTGCCAGCAGCTTTGAGCTGATTAACTATGGCTACACCTTC.

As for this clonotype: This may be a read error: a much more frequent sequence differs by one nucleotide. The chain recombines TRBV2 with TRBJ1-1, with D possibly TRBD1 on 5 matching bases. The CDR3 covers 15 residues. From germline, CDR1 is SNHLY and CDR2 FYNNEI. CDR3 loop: CAGSVDSGLNYEAFF. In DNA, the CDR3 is TGTGCCGGCAGCGTAGATTCAGGGCTCAATTATGAAGCTTTCTTT.

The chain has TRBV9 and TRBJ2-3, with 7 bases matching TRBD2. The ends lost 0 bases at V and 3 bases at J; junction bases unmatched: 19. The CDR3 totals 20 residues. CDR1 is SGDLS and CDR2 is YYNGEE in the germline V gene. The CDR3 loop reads CASSVGGSTAGMTATDTQYF. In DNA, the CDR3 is TGTGCCAGCAGCGTAGGAGGAAGTACAGCGGGGATGACGGCGACAGATACGCAGTATTTT.

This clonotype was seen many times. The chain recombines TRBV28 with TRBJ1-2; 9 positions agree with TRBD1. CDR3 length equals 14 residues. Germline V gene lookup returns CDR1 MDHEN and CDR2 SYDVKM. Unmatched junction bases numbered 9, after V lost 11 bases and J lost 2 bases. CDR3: CAGSSDRGNYGYTF. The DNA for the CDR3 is TGTGCCGGGTCCTCTGACAGGGGGAACTATGGCTACACCTTC.

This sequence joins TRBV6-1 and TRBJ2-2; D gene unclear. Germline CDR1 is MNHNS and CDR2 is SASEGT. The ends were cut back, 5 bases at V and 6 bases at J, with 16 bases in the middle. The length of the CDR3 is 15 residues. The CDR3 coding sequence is TGTGCCAGCAGTTACCCCGGTTGGAAGTCCGGGGAGCTGTTTTTT. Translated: CASSYPGWKSGELFF.

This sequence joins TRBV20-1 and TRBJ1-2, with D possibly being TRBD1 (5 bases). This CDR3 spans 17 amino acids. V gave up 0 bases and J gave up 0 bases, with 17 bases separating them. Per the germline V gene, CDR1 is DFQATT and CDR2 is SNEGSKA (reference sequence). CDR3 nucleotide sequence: TGCAGTGCTAGAGATACCGGGACGGAGTTAGCTAACTATGGCTACACCTTC. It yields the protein CSARDTGTELANYGYTF.

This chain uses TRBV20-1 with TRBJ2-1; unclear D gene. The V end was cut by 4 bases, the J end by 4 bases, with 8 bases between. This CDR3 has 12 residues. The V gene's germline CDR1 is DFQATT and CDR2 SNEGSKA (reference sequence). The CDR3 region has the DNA TGCAGTGCTAATTACGGTTACAATGAGCAGTTCTTC. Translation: CSANYGYNEQFF.

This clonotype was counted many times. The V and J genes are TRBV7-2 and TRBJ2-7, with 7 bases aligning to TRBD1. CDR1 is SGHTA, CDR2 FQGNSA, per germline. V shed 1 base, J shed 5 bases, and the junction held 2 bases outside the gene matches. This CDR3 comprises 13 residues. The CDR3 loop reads CASSLGQGDEQYF. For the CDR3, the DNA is TGTGCCAGCAGCTTAGGACAGGGCGACGAGCAGTACTTC.

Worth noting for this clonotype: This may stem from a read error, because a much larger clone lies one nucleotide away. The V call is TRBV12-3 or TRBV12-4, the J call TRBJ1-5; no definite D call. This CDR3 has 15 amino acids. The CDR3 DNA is TGTGCCAGCAGCCTGGACGGCGAAAGCAGTCAGCCCCAGCATTTT. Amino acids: CASSLDGESSQPQHF.

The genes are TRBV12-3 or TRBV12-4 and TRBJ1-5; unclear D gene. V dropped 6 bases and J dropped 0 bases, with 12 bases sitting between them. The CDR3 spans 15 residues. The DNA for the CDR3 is TGTGCCAGCAGACCTATGGACCGTAGCAATCAGCCCCAGCATTTT. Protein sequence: CASRPMDRSNQPQHF.

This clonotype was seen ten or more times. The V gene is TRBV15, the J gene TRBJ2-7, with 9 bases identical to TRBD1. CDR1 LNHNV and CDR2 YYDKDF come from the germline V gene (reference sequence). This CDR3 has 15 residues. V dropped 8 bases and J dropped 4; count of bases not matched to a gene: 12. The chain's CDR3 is CATLQSGTGTYEQYF. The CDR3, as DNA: TGTGCCACCCTGCAATCGGGGACAGGGACTTACGAGCAGTACTTC.

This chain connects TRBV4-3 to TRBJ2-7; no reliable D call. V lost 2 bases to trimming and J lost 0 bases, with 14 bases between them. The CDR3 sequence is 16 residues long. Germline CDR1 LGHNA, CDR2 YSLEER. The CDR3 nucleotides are TGCGCCAGCAGCCAATGGATTCCCCTGAGCTCCTACGAGCAGTACTTC. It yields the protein CASSQWIPLSSYEQYF.

The DNA of the CDR3 is TGTGCCAGTAGTGATGGGACAGGGGGGAATCAGCCCCAGCATTTT. This translates into CASSDGTGGNQPQHF. The chain links TRBV19 to TRBJ1-5, with 11 nucleotides matching TRBD1. The germline V gene has CDR1 LNHDA and CDR2 SQIVND (reference sequence). Unmatched junction bases numbered 4, after V lost 5 bases and J lost 4 bases. The CDR3 spans 15 residues.

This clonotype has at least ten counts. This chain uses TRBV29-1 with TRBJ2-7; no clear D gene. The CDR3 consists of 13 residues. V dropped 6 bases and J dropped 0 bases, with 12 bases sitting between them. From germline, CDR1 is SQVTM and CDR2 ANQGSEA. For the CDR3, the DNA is TGCAGCGTCGCGGATTCAGACTCCTACGAGCAGTACTTC. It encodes CSVADSDSYEQYF.

DNA for the CDR3: TGTGCCAGCAGTACGACTGGGAACACCGGGGAGCTGTTTTTT. This gives the protein CASSTTGNTGELFF. The genes are TRBV28 and TRBJ2-2; D unresolved. V was cut by 5 bases and J by 1 base, with 8 bases left in between. This CDR3 is 14 amino acids long. Germline V lookup: CDR1 MDHEN, CDR2 SYDVKM. Full variable domain (rest looked up from reference TRBV28 and TRBJ2-2): DVKVTQSSRYLVKRTGEKVFLECVQDMDHENMFWYRQDPGLGLRLIYFSYDVKMKEKGDIPEGYSVSREKKERFSLILESASTNQTSMYLCASSTTGNTGELFFGEGSRLTVL.

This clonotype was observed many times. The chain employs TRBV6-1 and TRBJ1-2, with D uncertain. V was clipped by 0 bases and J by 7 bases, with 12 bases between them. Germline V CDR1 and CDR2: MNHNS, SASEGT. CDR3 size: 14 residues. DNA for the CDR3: TGTGCCAGCAGTGAAGCCGGGGAAAGGTTTGGCTACACCTTC. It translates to CASSEAGERFGYTF.

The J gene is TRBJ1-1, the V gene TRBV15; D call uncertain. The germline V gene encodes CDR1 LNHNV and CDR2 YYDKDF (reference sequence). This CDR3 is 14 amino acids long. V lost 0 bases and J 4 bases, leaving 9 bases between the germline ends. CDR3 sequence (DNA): TGTGCCACCAGCAGAGATTTAGGATTCACTGAAGCTTTCTTT. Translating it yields CATSRDLGFTEAFF.

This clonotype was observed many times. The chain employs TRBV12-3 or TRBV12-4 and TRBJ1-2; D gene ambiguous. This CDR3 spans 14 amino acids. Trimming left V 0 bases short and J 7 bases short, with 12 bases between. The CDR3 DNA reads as TGTGCCAGCAGTTTAGCCCCCATAGCGCCTGGCTACACCTTC. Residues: CASSLAPIAPGYTF.